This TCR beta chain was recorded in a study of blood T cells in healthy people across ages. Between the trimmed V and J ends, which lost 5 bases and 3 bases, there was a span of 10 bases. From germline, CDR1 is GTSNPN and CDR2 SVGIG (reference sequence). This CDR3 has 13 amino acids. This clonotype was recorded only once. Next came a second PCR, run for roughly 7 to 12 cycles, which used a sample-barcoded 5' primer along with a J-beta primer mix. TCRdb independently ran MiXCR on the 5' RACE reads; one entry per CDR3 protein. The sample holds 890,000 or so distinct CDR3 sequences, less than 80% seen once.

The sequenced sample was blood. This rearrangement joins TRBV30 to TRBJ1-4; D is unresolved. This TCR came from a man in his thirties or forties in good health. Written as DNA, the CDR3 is TGTGCCTGGGCTGACGGATCTAATGAAAAACTGTTTTTT. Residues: CAWADGSNEKLFF.